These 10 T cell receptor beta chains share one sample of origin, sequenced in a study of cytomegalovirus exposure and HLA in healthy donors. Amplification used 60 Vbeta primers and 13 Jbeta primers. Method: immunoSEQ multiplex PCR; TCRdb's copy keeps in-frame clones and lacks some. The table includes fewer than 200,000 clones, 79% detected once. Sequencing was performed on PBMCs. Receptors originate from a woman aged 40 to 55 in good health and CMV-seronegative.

The CDR3 bases are TGCGCCAGCAGCCACTCCCGGACACCTGAAGCTTTCTTT. This codes for CASSHSRTPEAFF. The chain carries TRBV5-1 and TRBJ1-1; weak D call: TRBD1 (5 bases). Germline V lookup: CDR1 SGHRS, CDR2 YFSETQ. CDR3 length: 13 amino acids. V was clipped by 4 bases and J by 6 bases, with 13 bases between them.

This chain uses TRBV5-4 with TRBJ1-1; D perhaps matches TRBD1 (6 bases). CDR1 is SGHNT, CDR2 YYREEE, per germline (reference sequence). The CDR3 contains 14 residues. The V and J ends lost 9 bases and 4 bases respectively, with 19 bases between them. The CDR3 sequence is CATIDRRGSTEAFF. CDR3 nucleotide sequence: TGTGCCACCATTGACAGGAGAGGTAGCACTGAAGCTTTCTTT.

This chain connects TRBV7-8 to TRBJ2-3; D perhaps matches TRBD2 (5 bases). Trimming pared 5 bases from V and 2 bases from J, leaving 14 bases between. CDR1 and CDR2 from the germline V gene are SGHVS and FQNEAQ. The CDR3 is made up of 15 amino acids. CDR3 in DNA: TGTGCCAGCAGCGTCGGGGTAAAATTCACAGATACGCAGTATTTT. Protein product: CASSVGVKFTDTQYF.

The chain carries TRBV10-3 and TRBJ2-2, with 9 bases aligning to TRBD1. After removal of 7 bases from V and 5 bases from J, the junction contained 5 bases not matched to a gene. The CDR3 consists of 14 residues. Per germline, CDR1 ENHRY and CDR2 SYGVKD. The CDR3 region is CAITGTGMTGELFF. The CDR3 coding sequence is TGTGCCATCACCGGGACAGGGATGACCGGGGAGCTGTTTTTT.

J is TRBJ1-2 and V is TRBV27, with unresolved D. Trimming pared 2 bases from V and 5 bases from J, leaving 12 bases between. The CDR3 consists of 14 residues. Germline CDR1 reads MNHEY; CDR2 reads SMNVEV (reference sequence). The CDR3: CASSLVGGQYGYTF. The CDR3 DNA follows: TGTGCCAGCAGTTTAGTGGGCGGGCAATATGGCTACACCTTC.

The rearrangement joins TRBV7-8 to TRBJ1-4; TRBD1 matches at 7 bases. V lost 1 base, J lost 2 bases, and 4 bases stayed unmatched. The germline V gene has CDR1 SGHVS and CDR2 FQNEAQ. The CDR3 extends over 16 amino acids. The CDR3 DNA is TGTGCCAGCAGCTTAGTACAGGGGCGGACTAATGAAAAACTGTTTTTT. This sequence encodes CASSLVQGRTNEKLFF.

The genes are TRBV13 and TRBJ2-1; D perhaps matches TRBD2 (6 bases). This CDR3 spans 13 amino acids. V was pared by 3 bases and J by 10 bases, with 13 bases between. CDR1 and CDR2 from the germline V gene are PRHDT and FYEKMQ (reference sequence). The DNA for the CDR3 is TGTGCCAGCAGCTTGCTACTAGCTATAGAGCAGTTCTTC. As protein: CASSLLLAIEQFF. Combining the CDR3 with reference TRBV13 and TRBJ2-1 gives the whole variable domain AAGVIQSPRHLIKEKRETATLKCYPIPRHDTVYWYQQGPGQDPQFLISFYEKMQSDKGSIPDRFSAQQFSDYHSELNMSSLELGDSALYFCASSLLLAIEQFFGPGTRLTVL.

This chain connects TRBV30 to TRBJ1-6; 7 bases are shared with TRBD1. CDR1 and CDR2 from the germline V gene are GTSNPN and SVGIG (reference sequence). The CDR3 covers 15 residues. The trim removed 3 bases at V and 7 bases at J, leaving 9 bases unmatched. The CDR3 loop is CAWRVSGTANSPLHF. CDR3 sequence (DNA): TGTGCCTGGAGGGTTTCCGGGACAGCAAATTCACCCCTCCACTTT.

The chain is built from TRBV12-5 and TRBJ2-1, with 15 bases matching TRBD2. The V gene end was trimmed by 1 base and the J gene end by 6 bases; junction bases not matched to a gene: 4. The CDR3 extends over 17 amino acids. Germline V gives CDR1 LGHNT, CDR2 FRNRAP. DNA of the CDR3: TGTGCTAGTGGTTTGGACTGGGGACTAGCGGGAGGCAATGAGCAGTTCTTC. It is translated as CASGLDWGLAGGNEQFF. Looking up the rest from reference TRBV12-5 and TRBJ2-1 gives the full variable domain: DARVTQTPRHKVTEMGQEVTMRCQPILGHNTVFWYRQTMMQGLELLAYFRNRAPLDDSGMPKDRFSAEMPDATLATLKIQPSEPRDSAVYFCASGLDWGLAGGNEQFFGPGTRLTVL.

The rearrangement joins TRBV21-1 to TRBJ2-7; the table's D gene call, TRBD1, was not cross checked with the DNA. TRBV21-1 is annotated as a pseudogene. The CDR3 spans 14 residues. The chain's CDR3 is CASSRGKGCHEQYF. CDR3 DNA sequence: TGTGCCAGCAGCAGGGGTAAGGGGTGCCACGAGCAGTACTTC.